Shown below are 17 T cell receptor beta chains from a single sample sequenced in a study of T cell responses to AZD1222 COVID-19 vaccine. Produced via immunoSEQ multiplex PCR; TCRdb's table is partial and in-frame only. The sample lists approximately 97,000 clones; around 83% were seen once. Sequencing was performed on peripheral blood, taken on day 0 of AZD1222 vaccination. All receptors come from an adult in good health.

The chain combines TRBV10-3 with TRBJ1-2; the D gene is possibly TRBD1 (6 bases). Germline values: CDR1 ENHRY, CDR2 SYGVKD. Trimming stripped 10 bases from V and 2 bases from J, with 17 bases between. This CDR3 has 14 residues. CDR3 sequence reads: CATAKPDRNYGYTF. The CDR3, as DNA: TGTGCCACGGCGAAACCCGACAGGAACTATGGCTACACCTTC.

In its sample, this clone was seen a few times. CDR3 sequence: CASSPLPTSSMNTEAFF. As DNA, the CDR3 is TGTGCCAGCTCACCACTTCCGACAAGCTCCATGAACACTGAAGCTTTCTTT. This chain joins TRBV18 and TRBJ1-1; D is unclear. Trimming cost V 1 base and J 0 bases, with 15 bases left between them. This CDR3 is 17 amino acids long. Germline CDR1 KGHSH, CDR2 LQKENI.

V and J are TRBV4-1 and TRBJ2-1; TRBD2 agrees at 11 bases. Germline CDR1 is MGHRA and CDR2 is YSYEKL. The CDR3 runs to 15 residues. Germline trimming cut 1 base from V and 9 bases from J; bases unmatched to any gene: 5. The CDR3 DNA reads TGCGCCAGCAGCCAAGTGTTTAGCGGGAGGGTTGAGCAGTTCTTC. Protein product: CASSQVFSGRVEQFF.

J is TRBJ2-6 and V is TRBV5-1, with TRBD1 identical over 8 bases. The CDR3 is 17 amino acids. V lost 4 bases to trimming and J lost 0 bases; unmatched junction nucleotides: 6. Germline lookup yields CDR1 SGHRS and CDR2 YFSETQ. CDR3 bases: TGCGCCAGCAGCCCTCAGACAGGGGACTCTGGGGCCAACGTCCTGACTTTC. Its protein product is CASSPQTGDSGANVLTF.

This clone came up once. This chain connects TRBV28 to TRBJ1-6; no firm D call. V was shortened by 6 bases and J by 5 bases, with 14 bases between the two germline ends. This CDR3 has 15 amino acids. Germline V lookup: CDR1 MDHEN, CDR2 SYDVKM. The CDR3 here is CASSPSGPHNSPLHF. The CDR3 DNA is TGTGCCAGCAGCCCCTCTGGCCCGCATAATTCACCCCTCCACTTT.

The CDR3 nucleotides read TGTGCCATCAGTGGGTGGCAGGGCAGCTCTGGAAACACCATATATTTT. Amino acid sequence: CAISGWQGSSGNTIYF. The chain couples TRBV10-3 to TRBJ1-3; weak D call: TRBD1 (5 bases). CDR1 is ENHRY, CDR2 SYGVKD, per germline. The length of the CDR3 is 16 residues. The V gene lost 4 bases and the J gene lost 0 bases, with 13 bases spanning the gap.

This chain links TRBV11-2 with TRBJ1-4; D is possibly TRBD1 (5 bases). CDR1 is SGHAT and CDR2 is FQNNGV in the germline V gene. Trimming cost V 6 bases and J 6 bases, with 17 bases left between them. CDR3 length: 15 residues. CDR3 in amino acids: CASRDRGIGDEKLFF. CDR3 bases: TGTGCCAGCAGGGATAGGGGCATCGGGGATGAAAAACTGTTTTTT. Using reference TRBV11-2 and TRBJ1-4 for the parts outside the CDR3, the full variable domain is EAGVAQSPRYKIIEKRQSVAFWCNPISGHATLYWYQQILGQGPKLLIQFQNNGVVDDSQLPKDRFSAERLKGVDSTLKIQPAKLEDSAVYLCASRDRGIGDEKLFFGSGTQLSVL.

This clone was seen a single time. V is TRBV19 and J is TRBJ2-5; 10 positions match TRBD1. The germline V gene has CDR1 LNHDA and CDR2 SQIVND (reference sequence). The CDR3 consists of 15 residues. The junction had 5 bases not matched to a gene; V was cut back by 6 bases and J by 1 base. CDR3 sequence: CASSPGTGVQETQYF. The CDR3 DNA follows: TGTGCCAGTAGCCCCGGGACAGGGGTCCAAGAGACCCAGTACTTC.

The chain uses TRBV7-2 and TRBJ2-7; 11 bases match TRBD1. Per the germline V gene, CDR1 is SGHTA and CDR2 is FQGNSA. V was clipped by 3 bases and J by 1 base; unmatched bases: 2. This CDR3 is built from 15 residues. The CDR3 DNA sequence: TGTGCCAGCAGCTTGGGACAGGGGGGGTCCTACGAGCAGTACTTC. As protein: CASSLGQGGSYEQYF.

V and J are TRBV2 and TRBJ2-1, with D unclear. V gave up 6 bases and J gave up 4 bases, with 13 bases separating them. Germline CDR1 and CDR2: SNHLY and FYNNEI. The CDR3 runs to 14 residues. CDR3 nucleotide sequence: TGTGCCAGCAGGATTGCTGGCAGATACAATGAGCAGTTCTTC. This translates into CASRIAGRYNEQFF.

The rearrangement joins TRBV28 to TRBJ2-5, with 9 bases matching TRBD1. With V trimmed by 2 bases and J by 5 bases, 15 bases remained unmatched. The germline V gene encodes CDR1 MDHEN and CDR2 SYDVKM. The length of the CDR3 is 18 residues. CDR3: CASSLGTGSWGPGETQYF. The CDR3 nucleotides read TGTGCCAGCAGTTTAGGGACAGGGAGTTGGGGGCCGGGTGAGACCCAGTACTTC.

The V call is TRBV2, the J call TRBJ1-5; 8 bases map to TRBD1. The CDR3 sequence is 14 residues long. Looked up from germline, CDR1 is SNHLY and CDR2 is FYNNEI. With V trimmed by 6 bases and J by 7 bases, 8 bases remained unmatched. CDR3 protein: CASSYQGAGQPQHF. CDR3 DNA: TGTGCCAGCAGCTATCAGGGGGCAGGACAGCCCCAGCATTTT.

The gene calls are TRBV19 and TRBJ1-6; 7 bases align to TRBD1. V gave up 6 bases and J gave up 8 bases; unmatched junction bases: 10. The germline V gene encodes CDR1 LNHDA and CDR2 SQIVND (reference sequence). This CDR3 comprises 15 residues. In DNA form, the CDR3 reads TGTGCCAGTAGCGTAGGGGGCGCAACGGATTCACCCCTCCACTTT. Translation gives CASSVGGATDSPLHF.

The chain employs TRBV19 and TRBJ1-3; D is undetermined. The V gene lost 4 bases and the J gene lost 3 bases, with 7 bases spanning the gap. Germline V lookup: CDR1 LNHDA, CDR2 SQIVND (reference sequence). The CDR3 sequence is 13 residues long. This CDR3 is CASSTLFGNTIYF. In DNA form, the CDR3 reads TGTGCCAGTAGTACACTGTTTGGAAACACCATATATTTT.

The V call is TRBV5-7, the J call TRBJ1-6, with 8 positions matching TRBD1. TRBV5-7 is placed among ORFs of uncertain function. V lost 2 bases, J lost 5 bases, and 6 bases stayed unmatched. The CDR3 extends over 16 amino acids. The CDR3 DNA sequence: TGTGCCAGCAGCTTCAGGGGGCGAGGGGATAATTCACCCCTCCACTTT. Translating gives CASSFRGRGDNSPLHF.

The chain carries TRBV7-6 and TRBJ1-4; 10 positions agree with TRBD1. The CDR3 sequence is 14 residues long. Per the germline V gene, CDR1 is SGHVS and CDR2 is FNYEAQ. V shed 8 bases and J 2 bases; nucleotides not matched to a gene: 2. CDR3 DNA: TGTGCCAGCTCGGACAGGGGGACTAATGAAAAACTGTTTTTT. This translates into CASSDRGTNEKLFF.

The chain recombines TRBV19 with TRBJ2-5; 7 nucleotides agree with TRBD1. There are 15 residues in the CDR3. V dropped 10 bases and J dropped 1; count of bases not matched to a gene: 12. Germline CDR1 is LNHDA and CDR2 is SQIVND (reference sequence). The CDR3 region is CATRRGQPGQETQYF. CDR3 in DNA: TGTGCCACTCGAAGGGGGCAACCGGGCCAAGAGACCCAGTACTTC.